A single sample gave rise to the 11 T cell receptor beta chains below, sequenced in a study of early T cells in non-severe SARS-CoV-2 infection (dated by TCRdb to about 2021). Library creation used 5' RACE. Sequencing took place on a NextSeq 500. TCRdb redid the processing of the public reads, applying fastp at Q25 and MiXCR, and retained in-frame beta chains. For every CDR3 protein sequence, its rows merge into one entry that carries the most common genes and DNA. The sample contains some 82,000 distinct CDR3 sequences, about 12% of them found a single time. Around 4.3% of the sample is taken by the ten largest. This sample comprised whole blood, obtained at baseline. The origin of the receptors is an adult who was a healthcare worker with PCR-confirmed SARS-CoV-2 infection or an uninfected control (not recorded which).

This clonotype appeared many times. The chain carries TRBV24-1 and TRBJ2-6; tentative D call: TRBD1 (6 bases). Looked up from germline, CDR1 is KGHDR and CDR2 is SFDVKD. The CDR3 length is 17 residues. With 4 bases removed from V and 0 bases from J, the gap between germline ends came to 12 bases. This chain's CDR3 is CATSEARGYSGANVLTF. In DNA form, the CDR3 reads TGTGCCACCAGTGAGGCCAGGGGCTACTCTGGGGCCAACGTCCTGACTTTC.

This clonotype appeared a few times. V is TRBV30 and J is TRBJ1-2; D gene ambiguous. Germline V lookup: CDR1 GTSNPN, CDR2 SVGIG (reference sequence). The length of the CDR3 is 13 residues. With 4 bases removed from V and 7 bases from J, the gap between germline ends came to 16 bases. The CDR3 coding sequence is TGTGCCTGGAATAGTCCGGCCAGGCGTGGCTACACCTTC. The encoded protein is CAWNSPARRGYTF.

This clonotype was observed a few times. The chain links TRBV27 to TRBJ2-3, with TRBD2 identical over 10 bases. This CDR3 has 16 amino acids. Trimming took 1 base from V and 1 from J; bases not matched to a gene: 2. CDR1 and CDR2 from the germline V gene are MNHEY and SMNVEV (reference sequence). The CDR3 spells CASSLYTSGGTDTQYF. In DNA, the CDR3 is TGTGCCAGCAGTTTATATACTAGCGGGGGCACAGATACGCAGTATTTT.

The chain combines TRBV13 with TRBJ2-7; D ambiguous. Trimming stripped 1 base from V and 0 bases from J, with 10 bases between. CDR3 size: 15 residues. Germline CDR1 and CDR2: PRHDT and FYEKMQ (reference sequence). CDR3 loop: CASSLVGQFSYEQYF. The CDR3 DNA sequence: TGTGCCAGCAGCTTAGTTGGGCAGTTCTCCTACGAGCAGTACTTC. The complete variable domain, with remaining parts taken from reference TRBV13 and TRBJ2-7, reads AAGVIQSPRHLIKEKRETATLKCYPIPRHDTVYWYQQGPGQDPQFLISFYEKMQSDKGSIPDRFSAQQFSDYHSELNMSSLELGDSALYFCASSLVGQFSYEQYFGPGTRLTVT.

This clonotype was counted many times. The chain recombines TRBV7-3 with TRBJ1-1, with D maybe TRBD1 (6 bases). Germline CDR1 SGHTA, CDR2 FQGTGA. V was trimmed by 5 bases and J by 2 bases, leaving 9 bases between them. The CDR3 extends over 13 amino acids. The CDR3 DNA reads as TGTGCCAGCAGCACAGGGATAAACACTGAAGCTTTCTTT. This codes for CASSTGINTEAFF.

This clonotype was observed at least ten times. The V gene is TRBV6-5, the J gene TRBJ2-7; 9 positions agree with TRBD2. Trimming cost V 2 bases and J 3 bases; bases outside gene matches: 8. Germline CDR1 is MNHEY and CDR2 is SVGAGI. The CDR3 consists of 16 residues. The DNA for the CDR3 is TGTGCCAGCAGTTACGGAGCGGGGGGACATGTCTACGAGCAGTACTTC. Amino acids: CASSYGAGGHVYEQYF.

The chain combines TRBV11-1 with TRBJ1-2, with D tentatively TRBD1 (6 bases). Germline CDR1 and CDR2: SGHAT and FQDESV (reference sequence). This CDR3 spans 16 amino acids. The V end lost 4 bases, the J end lost 8 bases, and 23 bases lay between the germline ends. This CDR3 is CASSYHRIRQDGGYTF. The CDR3 DNA reads as TGTGCCAGCAGCTACCATCGAATTAGACAGGATGGCGGCTACACCTTC. Using reference TRBV11-1 and TRBJ1-2 for the parts outside the CDR3, the full variable domain is EAEVAQSPRYKITEKSQAVAFWCDPISGHATLYWYRQILGQGPELLVQFQDESVVDDSQLPKDRFSAERLKGVDSTLKIQPAELGDSAMYLCASSYHRIRQDGGYTFGSGTRLTVV.

This clonotype was observed a single time. The gene calls are TRBV5-1 and TRBJ2-6; D might be TRBD2 (5 bases). V was pared by 3 bases and J by 9 bases, with 7 bases between. Germline V gene data show CDR1 as SGHRS and CDR2 as YFSETQ. The CDR3 has 12 residues. CDR3 nucleotide sequence: TGCGCCAGCAGCTCGGAGGTCAACGTCCTGACTTTC. Amino acid sequence: CASSSEVNVLTF. Looking up the rest from reference TRBV5-1 and TRBJ2-6 gives the full variable domain: KAGVTQTPRYLIKTRGQQVTLSCSPISGHRSVSWYQQTPGQGLQFLFEYFSETQRNKGNFPGRFSGRQFSNSRSEMNVSTLELGDSALYLCASSSEVNVLTFGAGSRLTVL.

This clonotype was found a few times. The chain combines TRBV24-1 with TRBJ2-7, with a weak D call TRBD1 (5 bases). This CDR3 comprises 12 residues. Germline CDR1 is KGHDR and CDR2 is SFDVKD. Deletions cut 9 bases from V and 3 bases from J, with 11 bases between. The CDR3 is CATSGRDYEQYF. The CDR3 DNA reads TGTGCCACCTCGGGCAGGGACTACGAGCAGTACTTC.

This rearrangement joins TRBV27 to TRBJ1-6; D is ambiguous. CDR1 MNHEY and CDR2 SMNVEV come from the germline V gene (reference sequence). This CDR3 has 13 residues. V was pared by 3 bases and J by 4 bases, with 4 bases between. The CDR3, as DNA: TGTGCCAGCAGTTTGAGTTATAATTCACCCCTCCACTTT. Amino acids: CASSLSYNSPLHF.

The chain carries TRBV28 and TRBJ1-1; TRBD1 might be the D (6 bases). The V gene's germline CDR1 is MDHEN and CDR2 SYDVKM. CDR3 length: 15 residues. The germline V and J ends were trimmed by 6 bases and 2 bases, with 16 bases remaining between them. The CDR3 spells CASRPRTASNTEAFF. CDR3 DNA: TGTGCCAGCAGACCGCGGACAGCCTCAAACACTGAAGCTTTCTTT.